This is a list of T cell receptor beta chains from one sample in a study of OX40 agonist ivuxolimab in advanced cancers. Clones were sequenced by immunoSEQ multiplex PCR, and TCRdb holds only the in-frame ones, with some missing. This sample has approximately 26,000 clones, with about 77% found just once. The material was CD4+ or CD8+ T cells sorted from blood, obtained in a trial of the OX40 agonist ivuxolimab. These receptors were obtained from an adult with an advanced solid tumor such as melanoma, head and neck, liver or kidney cancer. Both conserved end residues are part of each CDR3. Each record gives: clone size, D gene, V gene, CDR3 length, J gene, CDR3 protein, CDR3 DNA. D genes are given only for firm matches. Rows give clone size only sometimes, using once, few, many, or a class for an expanded clone.

>NA|NA|TRBV7-9|15|TRBJ2-2
CASSLQRFDTGELFF
TGTGCCAGCAGCTTACAGAGGTTCGACACCGGGGAGCTGTTTTTT
>NA|TRBD2|TRBV6-5|15|TRBJ2-5
CASSFWSGGQETQYF
TGTGCCAGCAGTTTCTGGAGCGGGGGCCAAGAGACCCAGTACTTC
>NA|NA|TRBV10-3|15|TRBJ1-6
CAISEVSAYNSPLHF
TGTGCCATCAGTGAGGTGTCGGCCTATAATTCACCCCTCCACTTT
>NA|NA|TRBV7-2|13|TRBJ2-5
CASSSDIQETQYF
TGTGCCAGCAGCTCGGACATTCAAGAGACCCAGTACTTC
>NA|NA|TRBV4-3|13|TRBJ2-3
CASSLDGVDTQYF
TGCGCCAGCAGCCTGGACGGAGTGGATACGCAGTATTTT
>NA|NA|TRBV30|12|TRBJ1-6
CAGGGTNSPLHF
TGTGCTGGAGGGGGTACGAATTCACCCCTCCACTTT
>NA|NA|TRBV27|15|TRBJ1-5
CASRQDSSSNQPQHF
TGTGCCAGCAGACAGGACAGTTCTAGCAATCAGCCCCAGCATTTT
>NA|TRBD2|TRBV30|14|TRBJ2-5
CARGTSGDQETQYF
TGTGCCCGCGGGACTAGCGGGGATCAAGAGACCCAGTACTTC
>NA|NA|TRBV11-3|15|TRBJ2-1
CASSEQGGPDNEQFF
TGTGCCAGCAGCGAGCAGGGGGGTCCGGACAATGAGCAGTTCTTC
>NA|TRBD1|TRBV28|14|TRBJ1-5
CASSLDRVDQPQHF
TGTGCCAGCAGTTTAGACAGGGTCGATCAGCCCCAGCATTTT
>NA|NA|TRBV14|15|TRBJ1-4
CASSPTAATNEKLFF
TGTGCCAGCAGCCCAACAGCAGCAACTAATGAAAAACTGTTTTTT
>NA|NA|TRBV19|13|TRBJ2-3
CASTPPQSDTQYF
TGTGCCAGTACCCCCCCGCAGTCAGATACGCAGTATTTT
>NA|NA|TRBV19|15|TRBJ2-7
CASSSFRGPAYEQYF
TGTGCCAGTAGTAGCTTCCGGGGGCCCGCCTACGAGCAGTACTTC
>NA|NA|TRBV19|14|TRBJ2-1
CASSIRGGWHEQFF
TGTGCCAGTAGTATTCGAGGGGGATGGCATGAGCAGTTCTTC
>few|NA|TRBV6-5|14|TRBJ2-1
CASSTSSSYNEQFF
TGTGCCAGCAGCACTAGTAGCTCCTACAATGAGCAGTTCTTC
>NA|NA|TRBV11-2|12|TRBJ1-1
CASSHANTEAFF
TGTGCCAGCAGCCACGCCAACACTGAAGCTTTCTTT
>NA|NA|TRBV29-1|12|TRBJ2-4
CSVDRGGDIQYF
TGCAGCGTTGACAGGGGAGGGGACATTCAGTACTTC
>few|NA|TRBV27|11|TRBJ2-1
CASMEGWLQFF
TGTGCCAGCATGGAGGGATGGCTGCAGTTCTTC
>NA|NA|TRBV2|16|TRBJ2-6
CASSDGRYSGANVLTF
TGTGCCAGCAGTGACGGACGCTACTCTGGGGCCAACGTCCTGACTTTC
>NA|NA|TRBV12-5|15|TRBJ2-2
CASGPSGYNTGELFF
TGTGCTAGTGGCCCGAGCGGGTACAACACCGGGGAGCTGTTTTTT
>NA|NA|TRBV4-3|15|TRBJ1-2
CASSPGDGWIYGYTF
TGCGCCAGCAGCCCGGGAGATGGTTGGATCTATGGCTACACCTTC
>few|NA|TRBV2|13|TRBJ1-1
CASRTGWNTEAFF
TGTGCCAGCAGAACAGGTTGGAACACTGAAGCTTTCTTT
>NA|TRBD1|TRBV11-3|15|TRBJ2-7
CASSYRDRASYEQYF
TGTGCCAGCAGCTACCGGGACAGGGCCTCCTACGAGCAGTACTTC
>NA|NA|TRBV10-3|12|TRBJ1-1
CAISPDSNEAFF
TGTGCCATCAGTCCCGACTCTAATGAAGCTTTCTTT
>NA|NA|TRBV27|16|TRBJ1-4
CASSFKEPGFNEKLFF
TGTGCCAGCAGTTTTAAGGAACCGGGGTTTAATGAAAAACTGTTTTTT
>few|TRBD1|TRBV19|17|TRBJ2-2
CASSPRTGGSNTGELFF
TGTGCCAGTAGTCCGAGGACAGGGGGATCGAACACCGGGGAGCTGTTTTTT
>NA|NA|TRBV11-2|13|TRBJ2-3
CASSSSRQPEQYF
TGTGCCAGCAGCTCTTCGCGACAGCCCGAGCAGTATTTT
>once|NA|TRBV6-6|15|TRBJ1-1
CASSYSKIMNTEAFF
TGTGCCAGCAGTTACTCGAAGATTATGAACACTGAAGCTTTCTTT
>few|NA|TRBV5-4|15|TRBJ1-2
CASSPSPAGIYGYTF
TGTGCCAGCAGCCCCAGTCCGGCAGGCATCTATGGCTACACCTTC
>NA|TRBD1|TRBV4-1|14|TRBJ2-7
CASSQGQGVYEQYF
TGCGCCAGCAGCCAGGGACAGGGGGTCTACGAGCAGTACTTC
>NA|NA|TRBV5-8|14|TRBJ2-7
CASSGEIDTYEQYF
TGTGCCAGCAGCGGGGAGATCGACACCTACGAGCAGTACTTC
>NA|TRBD1|TRBV6-5|16|TRBJ2-7
CASSSGQGARTWQQYF
TGTGCCAGCAGTTCCGGACAGGGGGCTCGGACCTGGCAGCAGTACTTC
>few|NA|TRBV2|11|TRBJ2-7
CASSDPYEQYF
TGTGCCAGCAGTGATCCCTACGAGCAGTACTTC
>NA|TRBD1|TRBV10-3|14|TRBJ1-4
CAISDSGGREKLFF
TGTGCCATCAGTGATTCAGGGGGCCGGGAAAAACTGTTTTTT
>NA|NA|TRBV7-9|14|TRBJ1-2
CASSEGWTNYGYTF
TGTGCCAGCAGCGAGGGGTGGACCAACTATGGCTACACCTTC
>once|NA|TRBV7-2|16|TRBJ2-5
CASSLVGGPDLETQYF
TGTGCCAGCAGCTTAGTCGGGGGGCCCGATTTAGAGACCCAGTACTTC
>NA|TRBD1|TRBV7-9|13|TRBJ2-7
CASRDGQGHEQYF
TGTGCCAGCAGGGACGGACAGGGCCACGAGCAGTACTTC
>NA|NA|TRBV9|13|TRBJ1-2
CASSVDGNYGYTF
TGTGCCAGCAGCGTAGATGGGAACTATGGCTACACCTTC
>NA|NA|TRBV2|13|TRBJ1-1
CASSERWETEAFF
TGTGCCAGCAGTGAAAGGTGGGAGACTGAAGCTTTCTTT
>NA|NA|TRBV2|13|TRBJ2-5
CASRLSGEATQYF
TGTGCCAGCAGATTGTCAGGGGAGGCGACCCAGTACTTC
>few|NA|TRBV6-6|15|TRBJ1-2
CASSYSGEGYYGYTF
TGTGCCAGCAGTTACTCGGGTGAGGGGTACTATGGCTACACCTTC